Sequencing of this T cell receptor beta chain was carried out in a study of T cells in Graves' hyperthyroidism and ophthalmopathy. Findings of the study overall: Through a model of 13 V-J features, ophthalmopathy was separated from stable hyperthyroidism.

This CDR3 has 14 residues. Germline V gives CDR1 LGHNA, CDR2 YSLEER. Trimming pared 0 bases from V and 1 base from J, leaving 6 bases between. RNA transcripts provided the source from which TCR beta CDR3 regions were amplified. HTBI primers were employed in a first-round RT-PCR of the TCR CDR3. TCRdb ran MiXCR on the multiplex PCR reads and lists one entry per CDR3 protein. The sample yields hundreds of thousands of distinct CDR3 sequences, under 15% seen once. As for this clonotype: Its antigen remains unidentified.

The genes are TRBV4-3 and TRBJ1-1; no firm D call. Sequencing used blood. This sequence originates from a woman aged 18-29 years with Graves' hyperthyroidism. CDR3 bases: TGCGCCAGCAGCCAAGAACGGGAGAACACTGAAGCTTTCTTT. Encoded protein: CASSQERENTEAFF.